This TCR beta chain was recovered during a study of blood T cell repertoires in COVID-19. About the research overall: COVID-19 samples collected from the United States, Italy and Spain covered acute and convalescent phases. PBMCs, B-cell-depleted T cells, or T cells were the source of the cDNA or gDNA that made up the material.

Germline V gene lookup returns CDR1 SGHAT and CDR2 FQNNGV. The junction had 6 bases not matched to a gene; V was cut back by 5 bases and J by 3 bases. This CDR3 region has 15 residues. Methods used by the authors: Nucleated cell counts were estimated from reference gene primer amplification. Some clones are missing from TCRdb's copy, which holds only in-frame ones; the method was immunoSEQ multiplex PCR. That table furnishes V, J and clone size, whereas the DNA furnished D and trimming. The repertoire holds 200,000 to 250,000 clones, with roughly 81% as singletons. This clonotype was obtained from a middle-aged man with acute or convalescent COVID-19. Source material: peripheral blood. The chain carries TRBV11-2 and TRBJ2-1, with TRBD2 matching over 8 bases. CDR3 DNA sequence: TGTGCCAGCAGCGCCAGCGGGGGTAACTACAATGAGCAGTTCTTC. Translating gives CASSASGGNYNEQFF.